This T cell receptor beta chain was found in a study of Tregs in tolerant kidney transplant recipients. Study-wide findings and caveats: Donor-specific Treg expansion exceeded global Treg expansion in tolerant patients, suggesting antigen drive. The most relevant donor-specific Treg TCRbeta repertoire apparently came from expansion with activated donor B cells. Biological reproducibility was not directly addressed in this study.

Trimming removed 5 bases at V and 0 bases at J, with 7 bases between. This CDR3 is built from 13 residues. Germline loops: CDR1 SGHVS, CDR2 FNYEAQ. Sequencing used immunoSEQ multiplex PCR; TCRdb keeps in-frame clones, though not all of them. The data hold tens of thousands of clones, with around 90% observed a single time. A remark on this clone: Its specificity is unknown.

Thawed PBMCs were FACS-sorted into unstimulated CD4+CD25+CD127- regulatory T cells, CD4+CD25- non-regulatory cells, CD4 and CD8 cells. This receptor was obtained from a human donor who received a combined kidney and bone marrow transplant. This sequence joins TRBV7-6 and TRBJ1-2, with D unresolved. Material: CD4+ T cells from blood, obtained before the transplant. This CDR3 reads CASSPGTNYGYTF. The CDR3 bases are TGTGCCAGCAGCCCCGGGACTAACTATGGCTACACCTTC.